This T cell receptor beta chain stems from a study of cytotoxic CD8 clonotypes in ibrutinib-treated CLL. The data were produced by immunoSEQ multiplex PCR, yet TCRdb's version contains in-frame clones alone and is incomplete. The repertoire consists of hundreds of thousands of clones, with 60% to 80% occurring once and the leading ten covering approximately 6%. With cryopreserved PBMCs as the source, approximately 2 micrograms of genomic DNA went to TCR beta libraries. Trimming took 5 bases from V and 0 from J, leaving 10 bases between them. This CDR3 is built from 15 residues. Germline assignment: CDR1 MGHDK and CDR2 SYGVNS.

Source: PBMCs, taken after 36 months of ibrutinib treatment. This chain joins TRBV25-1 and TRBJ1-4; unclear D gene. The sequence derives from a human donor with chronic lymphocytic leukemia. CDR3 region: CASSSAAATNEKLFF. The CDR3 DNA reads TGTGCCAGCAGTTCAGCAGCCGCAACTAATGAAAAACTGTTTTTT.